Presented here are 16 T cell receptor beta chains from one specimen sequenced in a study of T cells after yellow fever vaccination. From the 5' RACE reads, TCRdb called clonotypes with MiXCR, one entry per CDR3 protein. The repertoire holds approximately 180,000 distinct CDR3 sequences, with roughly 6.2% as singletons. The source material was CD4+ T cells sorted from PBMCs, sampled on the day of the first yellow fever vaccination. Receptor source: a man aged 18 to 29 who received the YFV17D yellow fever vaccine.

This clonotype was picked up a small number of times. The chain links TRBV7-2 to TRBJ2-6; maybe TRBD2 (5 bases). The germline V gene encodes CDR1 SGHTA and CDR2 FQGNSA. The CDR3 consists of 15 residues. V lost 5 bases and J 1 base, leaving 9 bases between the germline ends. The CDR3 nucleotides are TGTGCCAGCAGCCCCCAGCGGTCTGGGGCCAACGTCCTGACTTTC. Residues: CASSPQRSGANVLTF.

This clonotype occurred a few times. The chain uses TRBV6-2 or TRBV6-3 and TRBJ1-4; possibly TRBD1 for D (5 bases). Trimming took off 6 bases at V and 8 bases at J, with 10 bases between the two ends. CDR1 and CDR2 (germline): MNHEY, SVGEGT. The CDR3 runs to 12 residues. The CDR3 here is CASSGAEEKLFF. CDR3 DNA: TGTGCCAGCAGCGGGGCGGAGGAAAAACTGTTTTTT.

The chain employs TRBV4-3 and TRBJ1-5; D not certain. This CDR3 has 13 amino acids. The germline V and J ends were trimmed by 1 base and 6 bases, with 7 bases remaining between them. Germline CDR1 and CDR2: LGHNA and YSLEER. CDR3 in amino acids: CASSQGWGQPQHF. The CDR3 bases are TGCGCCAGCAGCCAAGGGTGGGGTCAGCCCCAGCATTTT.

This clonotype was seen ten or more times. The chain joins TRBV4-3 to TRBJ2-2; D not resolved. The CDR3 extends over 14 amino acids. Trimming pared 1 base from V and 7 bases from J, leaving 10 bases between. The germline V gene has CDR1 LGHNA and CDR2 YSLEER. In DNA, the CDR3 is TGCGCCAGCAGCCAAGTGATGTTGGGCGGGGAGCTGTTTTTT. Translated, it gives CASSQVMLGGELFF.

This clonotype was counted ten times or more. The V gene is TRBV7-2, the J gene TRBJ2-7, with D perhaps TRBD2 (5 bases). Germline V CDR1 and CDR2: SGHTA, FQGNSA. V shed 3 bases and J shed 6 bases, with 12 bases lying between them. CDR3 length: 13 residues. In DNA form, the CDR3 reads TGTGCCAGCAGCTTTTCCGGGATGGTCGAGCAGTACTTC. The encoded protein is CASSFSGMVEQYF.

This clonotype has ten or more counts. Written as DNA, the CDR3 is TGTGCCAGCAGCCAAACCGAGGGGGTTGGGCAGTACTTC. This encodes CASSQTEGVGQYF. The rearrangement uses TRBV11-2 and TRBJ2-7; maybe TRBD1 (6 bases). Trimming took 5 bases from V and 9 from J, leaving 17 bases between them. CDR3 length: 13 amino acids. From germline, CDR1 is SGHAT and CDR2 FQNNGV.

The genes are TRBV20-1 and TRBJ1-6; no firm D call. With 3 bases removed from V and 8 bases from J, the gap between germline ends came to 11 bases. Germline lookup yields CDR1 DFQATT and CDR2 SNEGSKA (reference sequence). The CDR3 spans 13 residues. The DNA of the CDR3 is TGCAGTGCTAGCCGGGAGCCCGATTCACCCCTCCACTTT. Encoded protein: CSASREPDSPLHF.

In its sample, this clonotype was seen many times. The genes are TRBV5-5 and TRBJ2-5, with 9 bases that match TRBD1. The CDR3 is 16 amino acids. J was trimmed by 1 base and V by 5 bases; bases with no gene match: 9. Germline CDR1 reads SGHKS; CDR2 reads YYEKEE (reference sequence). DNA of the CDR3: TGTGCCAGCAGGGTAGCCGGGACAGGGTTCCAAGAGACCCAGTACTTC. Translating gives CASRVAGTGFQETQYF.

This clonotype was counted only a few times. Here the CDR3 DNA reads TGTGCCAGCAGCCTGGGCCAGGGGGTCGAAGAGACCCAGTACTTC. Residues: CASSLGQGVEETQYF. This chain connects TRBV4-2 to TRBJ2-5, with 7 bases aligning to TRBD1. Germline V gives CDR1 LGHNA, CDR2 YNFKEQ. CDR3 length: 15 residues. V shed 4 bases, J shed 3 bases, and the junction held 8 bases outside the gene matches.

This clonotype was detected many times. CDR3 region: CASSQDRTGTGGEKLFF. The CDR3 nucleotides are TGCGCCAGCAGCCAAGATCGAACCGGGACAGGGGGAGAAAAACTGTTTTTT. The rearrangement links TRBV4-3 to TRBJ1-4; 11 nucleotides line up with TRBD1. Germline V gene lookup returns CDR1 LGHNA and CDR2 YSLEER. The CDR3 runs to 17 residues. V lost 0 bases to trimming and J lost 8 bases; unmatched junction nucleotides: 8.

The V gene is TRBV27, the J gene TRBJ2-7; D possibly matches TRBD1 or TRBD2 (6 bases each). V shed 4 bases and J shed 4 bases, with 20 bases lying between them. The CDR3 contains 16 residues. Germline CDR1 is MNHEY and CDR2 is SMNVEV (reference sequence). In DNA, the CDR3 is TGTGCCAGCAGTTCCCACGCGGGACAAGGGCTATACGAGCAGTACTTC. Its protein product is CASSSHAGQGLYEQYF.

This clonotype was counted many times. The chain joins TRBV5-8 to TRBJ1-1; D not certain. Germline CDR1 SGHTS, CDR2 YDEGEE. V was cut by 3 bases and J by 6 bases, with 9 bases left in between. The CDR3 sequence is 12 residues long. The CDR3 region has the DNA TGTGCCAGCAGCTACCTTCTTCCTGAAGCTTTCTTT. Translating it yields CASSYLLPEAFF.

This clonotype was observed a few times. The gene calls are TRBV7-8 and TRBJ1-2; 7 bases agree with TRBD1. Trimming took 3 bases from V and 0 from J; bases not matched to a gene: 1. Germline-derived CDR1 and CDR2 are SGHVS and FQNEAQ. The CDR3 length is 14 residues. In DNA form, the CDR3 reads TGTGCCAGCAGCTTGGGACAGACTAACTATGGCTACACCTTC. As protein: CASSLGQTNYGYTF.

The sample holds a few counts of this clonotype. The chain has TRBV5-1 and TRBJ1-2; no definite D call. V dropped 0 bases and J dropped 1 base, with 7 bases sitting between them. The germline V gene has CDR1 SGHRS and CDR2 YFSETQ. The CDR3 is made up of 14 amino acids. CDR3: CASSLGAVNYGYTF. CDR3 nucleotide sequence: TGCGCCAGCAGCTTGGGTGCGGTTAACTATGGCTACACCTTC.

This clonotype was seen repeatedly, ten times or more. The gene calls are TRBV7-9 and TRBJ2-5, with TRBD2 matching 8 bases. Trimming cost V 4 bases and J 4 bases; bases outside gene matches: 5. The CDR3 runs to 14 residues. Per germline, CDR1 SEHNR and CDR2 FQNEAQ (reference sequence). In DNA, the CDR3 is TGTGCCAGCAGCTCTCCTAGCGGGCGAGAGACCCAGTACTTC. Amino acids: CASSSPSGRETQYF.

DNA of the CDR3: TGTGCCAGCAGCTCACCAGGGACATACACTGAAGCTTTCTTT. Translated, it gives CASSSPGTYTEAFF. The V call is TRBV7-2, the J call TRBJ1-1; a weak D match, TRBD1 (6 bases). This CDR3 is 14 amino acids long. Trimming took off 4 bases at V and 3 bases at J, with 12 bases between the two ends. CDR1 SGHTA and CDR2 FQGNSA come from the germline V gene.